The T cell receptor (beta chain) described here comes from a study of control samples from healthy donors and cancer patients. Germline V gene lookup returns CDR1 MNHNY and CDR2 SVGAGI (reference sequence). This CDR3 has 12 residues. V lost 8 bases to trimming and J lost 0 bases, with 6 bases between them. Produced via immunoSEQ multiplex PCR; TCRdb's table is partial and in-frame only. The sample carries around 95,000 clones, around four fifths recorded once. The specimen was blood. This TCR derives from a man aged 25-45 years in good health. This chain connects TRBV6-6 to TRBJ2-3; D perhaps matches TRBD2 (6 bases). CDR3 region: CASGGSTDTQYF. The CDR3 DNA sequence: TGTGCCAGCGGAGGGAGCACAGATACGCAGTATTTT.